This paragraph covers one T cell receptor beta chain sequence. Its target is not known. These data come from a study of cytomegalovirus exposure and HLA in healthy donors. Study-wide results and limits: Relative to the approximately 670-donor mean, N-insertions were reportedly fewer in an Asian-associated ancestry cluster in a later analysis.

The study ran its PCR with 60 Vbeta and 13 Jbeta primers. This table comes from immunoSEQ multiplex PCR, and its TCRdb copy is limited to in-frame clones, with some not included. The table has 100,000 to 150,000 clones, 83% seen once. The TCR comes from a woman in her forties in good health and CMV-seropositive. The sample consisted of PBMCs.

The CDR3 DNA follows: TGTGCCAGCAGCTCCGTCGCGGCCGGGGCCAACGTCCTGACTTTC. Translated, it gives CASSSVAAGANVLTF. The chain has TRBV7-3 and TRBJ2-6; no clear D. V was pared by 4 bases and J by 4 bases, with 11 bases between. CDR3 length equals 15 residues. CDR1 SGHTA and CDR2 FQGTGA come from the germline V gene.